The 2 T cell receptor beta chains below all came from one sample that was sequenced in a study of cytomegalovirus exposure and HLA in healthy donors. The PCR used 60 Vbeta and 13 Jbeta primers. TCRdb's table, derived via immunoSEQ multiplex PCR, lists solely in-frame clones and lacks some. The sample includes approximately 150,000 clones, around 73% of them seen just once. Source material: PBMCs. These receptors originate from a female donor in good health and CMV-seronegative.

This sequence joins TRBV19 and TRBJ1-1; D is unclear. The CDR3 runs to 13 residues. V lost 3 bases to trimming and J lost 3 bases, with 8 bases between them. Germline lookup yields CDR1 LNHDA and CDR2 SQIVND (reference sequence). In DNA, the CDR3 is TGTGCCAGTAGTATGAGGGCTTACACTGAAGCTTTCTTT. Its protein is CASSMRAYTEAFF.

This clone was observed a few times. V usage is TRBV2 and J usage is TRBJ2-2; TRBD2 is a possible D gene (6 bases). The CDR3 is 15 residues long. The V and J ends lost 0 bases and 4 bases respectively, with 9 bases between them. CDR1 SNHLY and CDR2 FYNNEI come from the germline V gene. As DNA, the CDR3 is TGTGCCAGCAGTGAAGCGCGGGGCGGCACCGGGGAGCTGTTTTTT. Residues: CASSEARGGTGELFF. The full variable domain, in which reference TRBV2 and TRBJ2-2 provide the parts outside the CDR3, is EPEVTQTPSHQVTQMGQEVILRCVPISNHLYFYWYRQILGQKVEFLVSFYNNEISEKSEIFDDQFSVERPDGSNFTLKIRSTKLEDSAMYFCASSEARGGTGELFFGEGSRLTVL.